A single sample gave rise to the 5 T cell receptor beta chains below, sequenced in a study of blood T cells in healthy people across ages. Alongside a J-beta primer mix, a sample-barcoded 5' primer served in a second PCR lasting roughly 6 to 12 cycles. Using its own MiXCR run on the 5' RACE reads, TCRdb lists one record per CDR3 protein. The table lists 700,000 to 1,000,000 distinct CDR3 sequences, under 45% of them singletons, with around 21% in the top ten. Sequenced material: blood. These receptors came from a man aged 55 to 70 in good health.

The table lists this clonotype with a few counts. The chain links TRBV20-1 to TRBJ2-1; 12 nucleotides line up with TRBD2. V was clipped by 5 bases and J by 8 bases; unmatched bases: 7. Germline V lookup: CDR1 DFQATT, CDR2 SNEGSKA (reference sequence). The CDR3 has 14 residues. CDR3: CSALRTSGVYEQFF. The CDR3 nucleotides are TGCAGTGCTCTCCGGACTAGCGGGGTCTATGAGCAGTTCTTC.

Many counts were recorded for this clonotype. The J gene is TRBJ2-6, the V gene TRBV5-4, with D tentatively TRBD1 (5 bases). Germline V gene sequence: CDR1 SGHNT, CDR2 YYREEE (reference sequence). Trimming stripped 5 bases from V and 4 bases from J, with 13 bases between. This CDR3 has 15 residues. The CDR3: CASREQGTGANVLTF. CDR3 nucleotide sequence: TGTGCCAGCAGGGAGCAGGGAACCGGGGCCAACGTCCTGACTTTC. Full variable domain (rest looked up from reference TRBV5-4 and TRBJ2-6): ETGVTQSPTHLIKTRGQQVTLRCSSQSGHNTVSWYQQALGQGPQFIFQYYREEENGRGNFPPRFSGLQFPNYSSELNVNALELDDSALYLCASREQGTGANVLTFGAGSRLTVL.

The V and J genes are TRBV6-5 and TRBJ2-3, with 7 bases matching TRBD2. Trimming cost V 6 bases and J 10 bases; bases outside gene matches: 13. The CDR3 has 14 residues. The V gene's germline CDR1 is MNHEY and CDR2 SVGAGI. CDR3 sequence reads: CASSRAGSSDAQYF. The CDR3 DNA reads TGTGCCAGCAGCCGAGCGGGGAGCTCCGATGCGCAGTATTTT.

This clonotype was observed a few times. This chain uses TRBV5-1 with TRBJ2-1; 7 bases fit TRBD2. The length of the CDR3 is 17 residues. J lost 0 bases, V lost 0 bases, and 6 bases had no gene match. Germline V gene data show CDR1 as SGHRS and CDR2 as YFSETQ. This CDR3 reads CASSLEGRGDSYNEQFF. CDR3 nucleotides: TGCGCCAGCAGCTTGGAGGGACGGGGGGACTCCTACAATGAGCAGTTCTTC.

V and J are TRBV27 and TRBJ1-6; D remains ambiguous. The V gene lost 3 bases and the J gene lost 9 bases, with 9 bases spanning the gap. Germline V gene sequence: CDR1 MNHEY, CDR2 SMNVEV (reference sequence). This CDR3 spans 13 amino acids. Written as DNA, the CDR3 is TGTGCCAGCAGTTTCGGAGATTCTTCACCCCTCCACTTT. This translates into CASSFGDSSPLHF.